Below, 18 T cell receptor beta chains from the same sample are listed, as sequenced in a study of blood T cell repertoires in COVID-19. Here immunoSEQ multiplex PCR was the method, and the copy in TCRdb shows in-frame clones only, minus some. The table includes about 240,000 clones, roughly four fifths detected once. The sequenced sample was peripheral blood. The receptors stem from a woman aged 60-75 years with active or convalescent COVID-19.

The genes are TRBV7-2 and TRBJ2-7; 11 nucleotides match TRBD2. The V gene end was trimmed by 5 bases and the J gene end by 6 bases; junction bases not matched to a gene: 18. The length of the CDR3 is 18 residues. CDR1 and CDR2 from the germline V gene are SGHTA and FQGNSA. CDR3 sequence (DNA): TGTGCCAGCAGCCCCCGCGGAATAAATAGCGGGGGGGCTCGCGAGCAGTACTTC. This sequence encodes CASSPRGINSGGAREQYF.

This chain joins TRBV5-1 and TRBJ1-1; TRBD1 matches 9 bases. CDR1 SGHRS and CDR2 YFSETQ come from the germline V gene. This CDR3 has 16 residues. V gave up 4 bases and J gave up 4 bases; unmatched junction bases: 11. This CDR3 reads CASSTGQGLRGTEAFF. CDR3 DNA: TGCGCCAGCAGCACGGGACAGGGTTTAAGGGGCACTGAAGCTTTCTTT.

V usage is TRBV7-9 and J usage is TRBJ1-2; D gene ambiguous. CDR3 length equals 12 residues. CDR1 and CDR2 (germline): SEHNR, FQNEAQ (reference sequence). The V and J ends lost 5 bases and 6 bases respectively, with 10 bases between them. The CDR3 spells CASSALSDGYTF. CDR3 nucleotide sequence: TGTGCCAGCAGCGCGTTGTCGGATGGCTACACCTTC.

The rearrangement joins TRBV7-2 to TRBJ2-1; D gene ambiguous. This CDR3 contains 15 residues. V lost 4 bases and J lost 0, with 10 bases in between. The germline CDR1 and CDR2 sequences are SGHTA and FQGNSA. The CDR3 loop is CASSSTYGSYNEQFF. Written as DNA, the CDR3 is TGTGCCAGCAGCTCCACATATGGCTCCTACAATGAGCAGTTCTTC.

Comments on this clone: The same CDR3 is also encoded by other DNA sequences in this sample. The rearrangement links TRBV18 to TRBJ2-3; D is undetermined. CDR3 length: 15 residues. The ends were cut back, 3 bases at V and 0 bases at J, with 10 bases in the middle. Looked up from germline, CDR1 is KGHSH and CDR2 is LQKENI. This chain's CDR3 is CASSPGQLSTDTQYF. In DNA, the CDR3 is TGTGCCAGCTCACCGGGCCAGTTAAGCACAGATACGCAGTATTTT.

The chain employs TRBV27 and TRBJ2-7; tentative D call: TRBD2 (7 bases). This CDR3 comprises 17 residues. In germline, CDR1 is MNHEY, CDR2 SMNVEV (reference sequence). Deletions cut 9 bases from V and 1 base from J, with 25 bases between. The CDR3 is CARSIATGRGKSYEQYF. The CDR3 region has the DNA TGTGCCAGGTCGATTGCAACAGGGAGGGGAAAGTCCTACGAGCAGTACTTC.

The V gene is TRBV2, the J gene TRBJ2-3, with TRBD2 matching 8 bases. The CDR3 runs to 14 residues. Trimming took 3 bases from V and 1 from J; bases not matched to a gene: 0. CDR1 SNHLY and CDR2 FYNNEI come from the germline V gene. The CDR3 DNA sequence: TGTGCCAGCAGTGAGCGGGGGGGCACAGATACGCAGTATTTT. Residues: CASSERGGTDTQYF.

V is TRBV9 and J is TRBJ1-4; tentatively, D is TRBD1 (6 bases). The germline V gene has CDR1 SGDLS and CDR2 YYNGEE. The CDR3 is 14 amino acids. The ends were cut back, 0 bases at V and 5 bases at J, with 8 bases in the middle. CDR3 amino acids: CASSVGGPNEKLFF. CDR3 DNA sequence: TGTGCCAGCAGCGTAGGGGGGCCGAATGAAAAACTGTTTTTT.

The chain carries TRBV3-1 (or the pseudogene TRBV3-2) and TRBJ1-2; TRBD1 aligns across 7 bases. Germline CDR1 is LGHDT and CDR2 is YNNKEL (reference sequence). This CDR3 spans 14 amino acids. Losses at the gene ends were 2 bases for V and 8 bases for J; bases not matched to a gene: 8. The CDR3: CASSQSTGVGGYTF. As DNA, the CDR3 is TGTGCCAGCAGCCAAAGTACAGGGGTGGGCGGCTACACCTTC.

The CDR3 coding sequence is TGTGCCAGCAGGGGAGGTGTCTCTCCCAATCAGCCCCAGCATTTT. The encoded protein is CASRGGVSPNQPQHF. The genes are TRBV2 and TRBJ1-5; D is unclear. V gave up 6 bases and J gave up 3 bases, with 15 bases separating them. Germline CDR1 and CDR2: SNHLY and FYNNEI. The CDR3 runs 15 residues.

The chain employs TRBV7-9 and TRBJ1-1; no firm D call. Germline values: CDR1 SEHNR, CDR2 FQNEAQ (reference sequence). The V gene lost 3 bases and the J gene lost 5 bases, with 7 bases spanning the gap. The CDR3 runs to 12 residues. CDR3 bases: TGTGCCAGCAGCTTTGGGAGGACTGAAGCTTTCTTT. Its translation: CASSFGRTEAFF.

The rearrangement joins TRBV3-1 (or the pseudogene TRBV3-2) to TRBJ2-1, with 8 nucleotides matching TRBD2. The CDR3 totals 15 residues. Germline CDR1 is LGHDT and CDR2 is YNNKEL (reference sequence). J gave up 8 bases and V 4 bases, and 10 bases lay outside the gene matches. The CDR3 is CASSRASGWRDEQFF. The CDR3 region has the DNA TGTGCCAGCAGCCGAGCTAGCGGGTGGCGGGATGAGCAGTTCTTC.

The rearrangement joins TRBV5-1 to TRBJ1-5; TRBD1 agrees at 9 bases. V dropped 0 bases and J dropped 7; count of bases not matched to a gene: 5. The germline V gene has CDR1 SGHRS and CDR2 YFSETQ. The length of the CDR3 is 15 residues. The CDR3 DNA is TGCGCCAGCAGCTTGGCCCCGACAGGGGGACAGCCCCAGCATTTT. Translating it yields CASSLAPTGGQPQHF.

The V call is TRBV6-2 or TRBV6-3, the J call TRBJ1-1; D is ambiguous. Deletions cut 0 bases from V and 3 bases from J, with 11 bases between. There are 15 residues in the CDR3. The V gene's germline CDR1 is MNHEY and CDR2 SVGEGT. The CDR3 DNA reads TGTGCCAGCAGTTACTCACCGGCAGCGGACACTGAAGCTTTCTTT. Residues: CASSYSPAADTEAFF.

The V gene is TRBV19, the J gene TRBJ2-5; D might be TRBD2 (5 bases). Germline V gives CDR1 LNHDA, CDR2 SQIVND (reference sequence). CDR3 length: 13 residues. V was pared by 7 bases and J by 5 bases, with 14 bases between. The CDR3 protein is CASTAGPTETQYF. Here the CDR3 DNA reads TGTGCCAGTACTGCGGGTCCCACCGAGACCCAGTACTTC.

V gene TRBV19 combines with J gene TRBJ1-2, with 9 bases aligning to TRBD1. The J segment lost 4 bases and the V segment lost 3 bases, leaving 3 bases of the junction unmatched. CDR3 size: 14 residues. CDR1 is LNHDA and CDR2 is SQIVND in the germline V gene (reference sequence). The CDR3: CASSMDRGGYGYTF. In DNA, the CDR3 is TGTGCCAGTAGTATGGACAGGGGTGGCTATGGCTACACCTTC.

This chain links TRBV30 with TRBJ1-6, with 7 positions matching TRBD1. This CDR3 comprises 13 residues. In germline, CDR1 is GTSNPN, CDR2 SVGIG (reference sequence). The J segment lost 13 bases and the V segment lost 2 bases, leaving 8 bases of the junction unmatched. CDR3 sequence (DNA): TGTGCCTGGAGTAGAGGGGGCGCGAGGCCCCTCCACTTT. Its protein product is CAWSRGGARPLHF.

This clone has a single count. This chain links TRBV18 with TRBJ1-1; maybe TRBD1 (6 bases). The V gene's germline CDR1 is KGHSH and CDR2 LQKENI. This CDR3 contains 13 residues. V gave up 4 bases and J gave up 3 bases, with 9 bases separating them. CDR3 in amino acids: CASSLDSYTEAFF. The CDR3 coding sequence is TGTGCCAGCTCACTGGACAGTTACACTGAAGCTTTCTTT. Together with reference TRBV18 and TRBJ1-1, the CDR3 gives the full variable domain: NAGVMQNPRHLVRRRGQEARLRCSPMKGHSHVYWYRQLPEEGLKFMVYLQKENIIDESGMPKERFSAEFPKEGPSILRIQQVVRGDSAAYFCASSLDSYTEAFFGQGTRLTVV.